This T cell receptor (beta chain) was identified during a study of control samples from healthy donors and cancer patients. Germline assignment: CDR1 LNHDA and CDR2 SQIVND (reference sequence). The CDR3 contains 15 residues. V lost 3 bases to trimming and J lost 0 bases, with 9 bases between them. Here immunoSEQ multiplex PCR was the method, and the copy in TCRdb shows in-frame clones only, minus some. The profile shows 100,000 to 150,000 clones, over 85% of them singletons. The receptor was derived from a man aged 50 or older with head and neck cancer. V and J are TRBV19 and TRBJ2-1, with unresolved D. Sequencing used PBMCs. CDR3 DNA sequence: TGTGCCAGTAGTATGGATAGGAGCTCCTACAATGAGCAGTTCTTC. Its protein product is CASSMDRSSYNEQFF. Combining the CDR3 with reference TRBV19 and TRBJ2-1 gives the whole variable domain DGGITQSPKYLFRKEGQNVTLSCEQNLNHDAMYWYRQDPGQGLRLIYYSQIVNDFQKGDIAEGYSVSREKKESFPLTVTSAQKNPTAFYLCASSMDRSSYNEQFFGPGTRLTVL.